This T cell receptor beta chain originates from a study of OX40 agonist ivuxolimab in advanced cancers. Sampling of blood occurred at baseline, cycle 4 day 1, and cycle 7 day 1. This table comes from immunoSEQ multiplex PCR, and its TCRdb copy is limited to in-frame clones, with some not included. The data contain tens of thousands of clones, around 84% of them singletons. The sample holds one count of this clone. This clonotype originated in an adult with an advanced solid tumor such as melanoma, head and neck, liver or kidney cancer. Sample: CD4+ or CD8+ T cells sorted from blood, taken in a trial of the OX40 agonist ivuxolimab.

CDR3 coding DNA: TGTGCCAGCAGCAATGGGGACGGCGACGCTTTCCTCTATGGCTACACCTTC. Protein sequence: CASSNGDGDAFLYGYTF. This rearrangement joins TRBV7-9 to TRBJ1-2; the D gene is possibly TRBD1 (5 bases). The length of the CDR3 is 17 residues. Trimming removed 5 bases at V and 4 bases at J, with 23 bases between. CDR1 is SEHNR and CDR2 is FQNEAQ in the germline V gene (reference sequence).